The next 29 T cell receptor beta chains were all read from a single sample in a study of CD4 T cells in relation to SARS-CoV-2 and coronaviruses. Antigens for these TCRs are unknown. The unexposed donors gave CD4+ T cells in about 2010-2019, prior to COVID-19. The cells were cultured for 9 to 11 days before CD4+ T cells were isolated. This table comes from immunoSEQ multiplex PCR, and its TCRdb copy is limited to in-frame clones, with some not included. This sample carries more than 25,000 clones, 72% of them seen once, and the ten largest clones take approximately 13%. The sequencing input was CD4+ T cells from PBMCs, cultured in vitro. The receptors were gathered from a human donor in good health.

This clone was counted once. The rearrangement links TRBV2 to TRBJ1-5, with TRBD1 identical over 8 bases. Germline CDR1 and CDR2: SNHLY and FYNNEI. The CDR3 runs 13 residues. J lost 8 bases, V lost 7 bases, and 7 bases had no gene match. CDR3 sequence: CASTPQGAEPQHF. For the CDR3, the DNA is TGTGCCAGCACCCCTCAGGGGGCCGAGCCCCAGCATTTT.

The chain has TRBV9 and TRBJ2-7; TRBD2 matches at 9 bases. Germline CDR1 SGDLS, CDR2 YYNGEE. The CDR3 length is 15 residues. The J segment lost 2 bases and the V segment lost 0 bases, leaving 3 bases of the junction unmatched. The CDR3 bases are TGTGCCAGCAGCGTAGGGCTAGCGGGAACCTACGAGCAGTACTTC. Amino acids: CASSVGLAGTYEQYF.

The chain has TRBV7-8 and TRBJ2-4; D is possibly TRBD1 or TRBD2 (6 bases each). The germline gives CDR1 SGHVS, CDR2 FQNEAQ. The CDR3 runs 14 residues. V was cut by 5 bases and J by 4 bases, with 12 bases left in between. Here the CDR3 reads CASSQGGPKNIQYF. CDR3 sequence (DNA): TGTGCCAGCAGCCAAGGGGGGCCTAAAAACATTCAGTACTTC.

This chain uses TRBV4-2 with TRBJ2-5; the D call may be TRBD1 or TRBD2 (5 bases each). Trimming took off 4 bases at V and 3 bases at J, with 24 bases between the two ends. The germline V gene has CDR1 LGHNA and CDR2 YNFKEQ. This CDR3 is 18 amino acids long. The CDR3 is CASSRERHAFRGEETQYF. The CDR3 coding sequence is TGTGCCAGCAGCCGAGAAAGACATGCGTTTAGGGGAGAAGAGACCCAGTACTTC.

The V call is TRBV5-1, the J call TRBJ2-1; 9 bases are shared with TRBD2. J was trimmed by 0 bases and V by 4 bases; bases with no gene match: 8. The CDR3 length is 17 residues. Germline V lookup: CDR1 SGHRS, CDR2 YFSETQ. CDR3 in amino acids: CASSALLAGHSYNEQFF. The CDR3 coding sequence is TGCGCCAGCAGCGCCCTACTAGCGGGTCACTCCTACAATGAGCAGTTCTTC.

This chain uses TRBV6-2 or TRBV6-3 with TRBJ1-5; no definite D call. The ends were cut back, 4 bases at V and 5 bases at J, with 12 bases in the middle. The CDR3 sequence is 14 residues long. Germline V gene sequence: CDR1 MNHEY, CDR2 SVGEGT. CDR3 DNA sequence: TGTGCCAGCAGTTTTACTCGAGGCGATCAGCCCCAGCATTTT. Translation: CASSFTRGDQPQHF.

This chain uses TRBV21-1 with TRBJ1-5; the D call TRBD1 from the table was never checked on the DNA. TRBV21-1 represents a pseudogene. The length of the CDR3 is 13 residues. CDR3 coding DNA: TGTGCCAGCGTCGGGACAGGTTATCAGCCCCAGCATTTT. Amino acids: CASVGTGYQPQHF.

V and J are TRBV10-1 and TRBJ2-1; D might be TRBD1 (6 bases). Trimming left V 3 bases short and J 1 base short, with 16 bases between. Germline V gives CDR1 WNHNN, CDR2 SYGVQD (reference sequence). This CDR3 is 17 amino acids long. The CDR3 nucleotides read TGCGCCAGCAGTGATACAGGGTCCTACTTGTCCTACAATGAGCAGTTCTTC. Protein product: CASSDTGSYLSYNEQFF.

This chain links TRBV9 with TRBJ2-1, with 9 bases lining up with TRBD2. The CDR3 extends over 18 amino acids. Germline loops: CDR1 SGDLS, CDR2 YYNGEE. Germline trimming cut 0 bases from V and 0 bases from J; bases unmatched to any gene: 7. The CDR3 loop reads CASSVGPSGIGSYNEQFF. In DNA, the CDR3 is TGTGCCAGCAGCGTAGGTCCTAGCGGGATTGGCTCCTACAATGAGCAGTTCTTC.

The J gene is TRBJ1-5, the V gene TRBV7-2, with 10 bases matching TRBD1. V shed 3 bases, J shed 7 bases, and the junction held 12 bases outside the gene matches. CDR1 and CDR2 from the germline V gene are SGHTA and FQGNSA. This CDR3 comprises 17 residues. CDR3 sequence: CASSFWTGGSQSQPQHF. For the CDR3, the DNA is TGTGCCAGCAGCTTCTGGACAGGGGGTAGTCAAAGCCAGCCCCAGCATTTT.

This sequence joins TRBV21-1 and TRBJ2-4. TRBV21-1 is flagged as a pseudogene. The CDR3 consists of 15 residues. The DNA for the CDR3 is TGTGCCAGCAGACGATGTAGGGAAACCAAAAACATTCAGTACTTC. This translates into CASRRCRETKNIQYF.

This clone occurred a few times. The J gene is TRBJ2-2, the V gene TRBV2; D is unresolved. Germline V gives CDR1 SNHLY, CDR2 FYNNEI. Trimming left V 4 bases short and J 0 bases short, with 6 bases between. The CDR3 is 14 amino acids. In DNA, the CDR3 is TGTGCCAGCAGTGTCCGAGCGAACACCGGGGAGCTGTTTTTT. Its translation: CASSVRANTGELFF. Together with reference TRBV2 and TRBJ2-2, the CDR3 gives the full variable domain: EPEVTQTPSHQVTQMGQEVILRCVPISNHLYFYWYRQILGQKVEFLVSFYNNEISEKSEIFDDQFSVERPDGSNFTLKIRSTKLEDSAMYFCASSVRANTGELFFGEGSRLTVL.

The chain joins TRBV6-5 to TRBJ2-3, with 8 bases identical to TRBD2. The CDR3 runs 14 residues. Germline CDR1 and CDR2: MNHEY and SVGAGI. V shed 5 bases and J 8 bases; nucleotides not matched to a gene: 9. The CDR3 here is CASSLTSEGGTQYF. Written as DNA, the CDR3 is TGTGCCAGCAGTCTGACTAGCGAGGGGGGTACGCAGTATTTT.

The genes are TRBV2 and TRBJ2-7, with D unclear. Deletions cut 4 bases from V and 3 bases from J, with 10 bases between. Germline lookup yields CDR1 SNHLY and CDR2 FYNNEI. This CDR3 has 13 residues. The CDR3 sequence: CASSVSRSYEQYF. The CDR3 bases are TGTGCCAGCAGTGTTTCAAGAAGCTACGAGCAGTACTTC.

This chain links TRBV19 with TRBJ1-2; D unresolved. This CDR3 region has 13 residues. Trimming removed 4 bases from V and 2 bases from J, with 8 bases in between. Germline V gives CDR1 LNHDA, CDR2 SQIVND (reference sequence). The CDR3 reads CASSTNSNYGYTF. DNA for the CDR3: TGTGCCAGTAGTACCAACAGCAACTATGGCTACACCTTC.

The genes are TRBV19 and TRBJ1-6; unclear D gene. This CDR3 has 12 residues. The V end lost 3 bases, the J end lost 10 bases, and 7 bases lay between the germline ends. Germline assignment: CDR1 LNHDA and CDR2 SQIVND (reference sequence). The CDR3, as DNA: TGTGCCAGTAGTATTACGGACTCACCCCTCCACTTT. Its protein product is CASSITDSPLHF.

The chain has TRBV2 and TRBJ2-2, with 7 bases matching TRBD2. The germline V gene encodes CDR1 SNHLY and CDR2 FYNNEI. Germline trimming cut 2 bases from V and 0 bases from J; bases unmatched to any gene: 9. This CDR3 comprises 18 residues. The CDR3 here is CASSERVAGLTNTGELFF. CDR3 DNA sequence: TGTGCCAGCAGTGAAAGGGTAGCGGGTCTTACGAACACCGGGGAGCTGTTTTTT.

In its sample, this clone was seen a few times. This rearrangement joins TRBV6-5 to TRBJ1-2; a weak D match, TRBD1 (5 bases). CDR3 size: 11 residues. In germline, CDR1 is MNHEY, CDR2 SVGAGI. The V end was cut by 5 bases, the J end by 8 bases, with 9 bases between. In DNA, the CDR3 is TGTGCCAGCAGTCAGGGTCAGGGCTACACCTTC. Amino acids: CASSQGQGYTF.

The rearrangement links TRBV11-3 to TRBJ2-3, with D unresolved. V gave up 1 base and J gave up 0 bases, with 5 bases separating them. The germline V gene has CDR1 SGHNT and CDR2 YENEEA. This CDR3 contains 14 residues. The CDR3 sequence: CASSLGGSTDTQYF. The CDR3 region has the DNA TGTGCCAGCAGCTTAGGCGGCAGCACAGATACGCAGTATTTT.

The CDR3 sequence is CASSLGQEAFF. Written as DNA, the CDR3 is TGCGCCAGCAGCTTAGGACAGGAAGCTTTCTTT. The gene calls are TRBV5-1 and TRBJ1-1, with a tentative D call TRBD1 (6 bases). The V end was cut by 2 bases, the J end by 8 bases, with 7 bases between. The CDR3 runs 11 residues. In germline, CDR1 is SGHRS, CDR2 YFSETQ.

This CDR3 is CASSPRDRSLETQYF. DNA for the CDR3: TGTGCCAGCAGTCCACGGGACAGATCCCTGGAGACCCAGTACTTC. This rearrangement joins TRBV6-5 to TRBJ2-5, with 7 bases aligning to TRBD1. This CDR3 has 15 amino acids. Per germline, CDR1 MNHEY and CDR2 SVGAGI. Trimming at V came to 5 bases and at J to 5 bases, leaving 11 bases not matched to a gene.

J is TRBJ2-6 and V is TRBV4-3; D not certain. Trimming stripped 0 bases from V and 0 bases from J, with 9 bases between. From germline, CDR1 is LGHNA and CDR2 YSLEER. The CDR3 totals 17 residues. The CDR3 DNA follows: TGCGCCAGCAGCCAAGAGGTGGCAGCCTCTGGGGCCAACGTCCTGACTTTC. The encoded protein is CASSQEVAASGANVLTF.

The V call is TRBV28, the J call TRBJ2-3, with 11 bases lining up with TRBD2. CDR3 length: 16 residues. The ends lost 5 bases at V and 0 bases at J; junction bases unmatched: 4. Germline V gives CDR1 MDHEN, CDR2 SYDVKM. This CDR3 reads CASSRGTSGSTDTQYF. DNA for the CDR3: TGTGCCAGCAGTCGAGGGACTAGCGGTAGCACAGATACGCAGTATTTT.

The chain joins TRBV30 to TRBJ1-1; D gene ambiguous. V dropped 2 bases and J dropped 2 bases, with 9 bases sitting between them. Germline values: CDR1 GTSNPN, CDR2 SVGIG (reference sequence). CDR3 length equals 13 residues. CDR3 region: CAWSKESNTEAFF. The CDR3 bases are TGTGCCTGGAGTAAGGAGTCAAACACTGAAGCTTTCTTT.

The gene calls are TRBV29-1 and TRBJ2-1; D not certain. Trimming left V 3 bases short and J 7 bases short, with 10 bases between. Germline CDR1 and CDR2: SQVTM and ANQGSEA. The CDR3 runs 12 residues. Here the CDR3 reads CSVDHLANEQFF. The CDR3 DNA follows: TGCAGCGTTGATCACTTGGCTAATGAGCAGTTCTTC.

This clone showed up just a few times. DNA of the CDR3: TGTGCCAGCAGTTGGACCGGGACCTTGAATTCACCCCTCCACTTT. This encodes CASSWTGTLNSPLHF. The chain links TRBV6-5 to TRBJ1-6; D may be TRBD1 (5 bases). Germline V CDR1 and CDR2: MNHEY, SVGAGI. Trimming removed 4 bases from V and 7 bases from J, with 14 bases in between. The CDR3 has 15 amino acids.

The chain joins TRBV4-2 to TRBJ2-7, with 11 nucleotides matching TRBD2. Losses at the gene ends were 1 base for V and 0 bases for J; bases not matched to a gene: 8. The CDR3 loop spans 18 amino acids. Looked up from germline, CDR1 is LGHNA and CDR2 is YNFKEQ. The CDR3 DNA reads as TGTGCCAGCAGCCAAGCTTTAGCGGGAGGGCCAAGCTCCTACGAGCAGTACTTC. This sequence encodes CASSQALAGGPSSYEQYF.

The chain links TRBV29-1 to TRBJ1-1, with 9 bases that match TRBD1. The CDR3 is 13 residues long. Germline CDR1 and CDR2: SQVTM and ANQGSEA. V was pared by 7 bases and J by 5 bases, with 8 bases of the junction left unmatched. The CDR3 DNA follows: TGCAGCGCCCCGGGACAGGGAGGGACTGAAGCTTTCTTT. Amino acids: CSAPGQGGTEAFF.

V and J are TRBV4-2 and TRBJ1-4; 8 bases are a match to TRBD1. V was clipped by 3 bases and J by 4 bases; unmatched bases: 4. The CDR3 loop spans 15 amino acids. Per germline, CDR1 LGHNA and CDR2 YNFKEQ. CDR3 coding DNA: TGTGCCAGCAGCCAGATCGACAGGGGTAATGAAAAACTGTTTTTT. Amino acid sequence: CASSQIDRGNEKLFF.